A single T cell receptor (beta chain) is shown here with its context. The antigen is not known. The sample belongs to a study of radiation and T cells in renal cell carcinoma. General study results and limits: In blood, top tumor clones expanded by 2 weeks, shrinking by 4. Baseline intratumoral clonotype presence is unknown without pretreatment biopsies.

This table comes from immunoSEQ multiplex PCR, and its TCRdb copy is limited to in-frame clones, with some not included. The sample contains around 99,000 clones, around 83% of which appear only once. Stated time point: blood 4 weeks post-SBRT, at nephrectomy. Treatment in this sample: 15 Gy SBRT to primary tumor, nephrectomy 4 weeks later. Nephrectomy followed 15 Gy stereotactic body radiation by 4 weeks. After SBRT, blood was collected at 2 and 4 weeks, plus baseline. There are 15 residues in the CDR3. This sequence was found in a man aged 55 to 69 with renal cell carcinoma. Sequences were derived from blood, sampled from a patient whose treatment included radiotherapy and nephrectomy. The genes are TRBV7-5 and TRBJ2-3; TRBD2 is the table's D call, not checked against the DNA. TRBV7-5 is noted as a pseudogene. The CDR3 nucleotides read TGTGCCAGAAGCTTACCGACTAGCGGGACAGATACGCAGTATTTT. It yields the protein CARSLPTSGTDTQYF.